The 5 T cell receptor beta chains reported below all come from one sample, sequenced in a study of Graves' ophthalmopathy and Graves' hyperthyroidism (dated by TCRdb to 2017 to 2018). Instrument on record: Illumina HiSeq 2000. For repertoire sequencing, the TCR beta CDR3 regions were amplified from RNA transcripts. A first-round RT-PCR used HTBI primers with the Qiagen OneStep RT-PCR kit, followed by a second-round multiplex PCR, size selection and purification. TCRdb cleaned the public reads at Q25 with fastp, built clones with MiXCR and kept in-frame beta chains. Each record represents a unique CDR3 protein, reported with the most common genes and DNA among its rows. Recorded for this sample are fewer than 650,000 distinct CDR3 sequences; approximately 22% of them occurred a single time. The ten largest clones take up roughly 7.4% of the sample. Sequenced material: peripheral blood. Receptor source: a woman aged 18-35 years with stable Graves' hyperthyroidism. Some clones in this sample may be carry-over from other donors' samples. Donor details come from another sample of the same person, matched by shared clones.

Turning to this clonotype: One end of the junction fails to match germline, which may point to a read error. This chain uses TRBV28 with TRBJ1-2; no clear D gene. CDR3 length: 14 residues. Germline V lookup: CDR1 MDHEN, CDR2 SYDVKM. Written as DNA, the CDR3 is TGTGCCAGCAGTTTAGGTTTCTCGAACTATGGTTACACCTTC. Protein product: CASSLGFSNYGYTF.

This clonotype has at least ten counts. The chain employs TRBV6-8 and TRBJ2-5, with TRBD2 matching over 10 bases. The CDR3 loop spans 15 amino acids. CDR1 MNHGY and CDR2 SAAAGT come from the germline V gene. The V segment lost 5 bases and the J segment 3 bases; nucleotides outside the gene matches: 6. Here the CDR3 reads CASSNRTSGEETQYF. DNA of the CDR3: TGTGCCAGCAGTAACCGGACTAGCGGCGAAGAGACCCAGTACTTC.

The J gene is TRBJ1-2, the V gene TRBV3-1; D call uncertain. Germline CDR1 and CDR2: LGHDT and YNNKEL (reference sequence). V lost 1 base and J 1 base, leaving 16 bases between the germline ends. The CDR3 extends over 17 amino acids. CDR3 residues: CASSQGTVSRFNYGYTF. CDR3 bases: TGTGCCAGCAGCCAAGGCACTGTCTCAAGATTTAACTATGGCTACACCTTC.

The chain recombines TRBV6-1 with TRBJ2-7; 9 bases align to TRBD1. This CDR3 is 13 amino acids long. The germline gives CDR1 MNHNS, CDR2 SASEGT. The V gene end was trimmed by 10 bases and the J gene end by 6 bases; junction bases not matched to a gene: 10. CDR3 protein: CAILTDRGSEQYF. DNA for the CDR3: TGTGCCATCCTTACGGACAGGGGTAGCGAGCAGTACTTC.

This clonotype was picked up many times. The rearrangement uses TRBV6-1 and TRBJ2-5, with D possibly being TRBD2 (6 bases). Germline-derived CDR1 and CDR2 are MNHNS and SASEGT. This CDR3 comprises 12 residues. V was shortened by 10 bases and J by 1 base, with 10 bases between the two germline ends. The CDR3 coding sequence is TGTGCCACGGGTAGCGGCCAAGAGACCCAGTACTTC. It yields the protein CATGSGQETQYF.